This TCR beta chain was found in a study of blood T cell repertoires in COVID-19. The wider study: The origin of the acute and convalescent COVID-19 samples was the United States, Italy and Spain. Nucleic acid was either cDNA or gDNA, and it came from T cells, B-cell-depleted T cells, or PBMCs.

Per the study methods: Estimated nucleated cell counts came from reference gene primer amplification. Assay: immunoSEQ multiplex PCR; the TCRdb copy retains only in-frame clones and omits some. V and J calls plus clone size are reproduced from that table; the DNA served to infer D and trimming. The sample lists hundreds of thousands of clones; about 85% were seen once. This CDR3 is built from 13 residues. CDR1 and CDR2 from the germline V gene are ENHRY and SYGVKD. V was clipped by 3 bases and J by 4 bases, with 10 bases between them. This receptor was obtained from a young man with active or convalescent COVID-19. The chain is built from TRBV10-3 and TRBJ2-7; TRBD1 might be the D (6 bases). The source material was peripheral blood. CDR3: CAISEQGAYEQYF. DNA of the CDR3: TGTGCCATCAGTGAACAGGGAGCGTACGAGCAGTACTTC.